The clone carrying this T cell receptor beta chain was seen at least ten times. The CDR3 sequence is 13 residues long. Germline-derived CDR1 and CDR2 are SNHLY and FYNNEI. V lost 8 bases to trimming and J lost 5 bases, with 15 bases between them. The authors built TCR beta libraries using iRepertoire HTBI primers and Arm-PCR of CDR3 regions. Using its own MiXCR run on the multiplex PCR reads, TCRdb lists one record per CDR3 protein. Of hundreds of thousands of distinct CDR3 sequences detected, about 16% appear once; the ten largest clones hold 20% to 25%. The time point was: newly diagnosed GD, antithyroid drugs for less than 3 months. PBMC RNA was the source of the TCR library. Recruitment took place at an endocrinology department in Xi'an, China. This entry belongs to a study of regulatory T cells in long-lasting Graves disease. These data were likewise used in another study, on T cells in Graves' hyperthyroidism and ophthalmopathy. That study reports: Blood also held most thyroid clonotypes expanded beyond 0.001. Stable hyperthyroidism and ophthalmopathy were separated using 13 V-J signatures.

This sequence originates from a woman aged 40-65 years with Graves disease. The sequencing used peripheral blood mononuclear cells (PBMCs), collected at new diagnosis, from a patient treated with antithyroid drugs. J is TRBJ2-5 and V is TRBV2; D may be TRBD2 (6 bases). CDR3 amino acids: CASGPAGRETQYF. CDR3 nucleotide sequence: TGTGCCAGCGGGCCTGCGGGGAGGGAGACCCAGTACTTC.